The clone carrying this T cell receptor beta chain appeared once. Only in-frame clones appear in the TCRdb table, and some are missing; sequencing was by immunoSEQ multiplex PCR. This table holds approximately 470,000 clones, 87% found once. Between the trimmed V and J ends, which lost 6 bases and 4 bases, there was a span of 15 bases. This CDR3 has 14 residues. Germline CDR1 reads MDHEN; CDR2 reads SYDVKM. The data were obtained in a study of blood T cell repertoires in COVID-19. The sequenced sample was PBMCs or T cells enriched from blood (not recorded which). The chain uses TRBV28 and TRBJ1-2; D is undetermined. The TCR was taken from a woman in her late teens or twenties who had recovered from COVID-19. The CDR3 coding sequence is TGTGCCAGCAGGGGGAGGCCTTCCTCCTATGGCTACACCTTC. Translated: CASRGRPSSYGYTF.